A selection of T cell receptor beta chains follows, all from one sample in a study of cytomegalovirus exposure and HLA in healthy donors. Sequenced by immunoSEQ multiplex PCR; TCRdb stores in-frame clones only, minus some. Of 140,000 or so clones in the sample, 87% are singletons; the top ten hold less than 5.5%. The specimen sequenced was PBMCs. These receptors were obtained from a man between 18 and 29 years old in good health and CMV-seropositive. CDR3s include the opening cysteine and the closing phenylalanine or tryptophan. Each record gives: J gene, clone size, D gene, V gene, CDR3 length, CDR3 protein, CDR3 DNA. A D gene is named only where the DNA matches it firmly. Not every row has a clone size; where given, it reads once, few, many or a size class.

j_gene: TRBJ1-2
abundance: NA
d_gene: NA
v_gene: TRBV12-5
len: 16
CDR3aa: CASGIASGQRNYGYTF
CDR3nt: TGTGCTAGTGGTATAGCCAGTGGACAGAGGAACTATGGCTACACCTTC

j_gene: TRBJ2-5
abundance: NA
d_gene: TRBD1
v_gene: TRBV30
len: 15
CDR3aa: CAWSDQGQAKETQYF
CDR3nt: TGTGCCTGGAGTGACCAAGGACAGGCCAAAGAGACCCAGTACTTC

j_gene: TRBJ2-1
abundance: NA
d_gene: TRBD2
v_gene: TRBV27
len: 17
CDR3aa: CASSLTGTSRPYNEQFF
CDR3nt: TGTGCCAGCAGCCTAACCGGGACTAGCCGACCCTACAATGAGCAGTTCTTC

j_gene: TRBJ1-6
abundance: NA
d_gene: TRBD1
v_gene: TRBV28
len: 13
CDR3aa: CASSRTGVRALHF
CDR3nt: TGTGCCAGCAGTCGTACAGGGGTCAGGGCCCTCCACTTT

j_gene: TRBJ2-1
abundance: NA
d_gene: TRBD2
v_gene: TRBV7-2
len: 13
CDR3aa: CASSFKLAAEQFF
CDR3nt: TGTGCCAGCAGCTTCAAGCTAGCGGCTGAGCAGTTCTTC

j_gene: TRBJ2-3
abundance: NA
d_gene: NA
v_gene: TRBV5-1
len: 13
CDR3aa: CASGLEGTDTQYF
CDR3nt: TGCGCCAGCGGTTTGGAGGGGACAGATACGCAGTATTTT

j_gene: TRBJ2-1
abundance: NA
d_gene: TRBD1
v_gene: TRBV5-1
len: 19
CDR3aa: CASSNRDRGPSGFGNEQFF
CDR3nt: TGCGCCAGCAGCAACCGGGACAGGGGGCCTAGCGGGTTTGGTAATGAGCAGTTCTTC

j_gene: TRBJ1-4
abundance: NA
d_gene: TRBD1
v_gene: TRBV5-4
len: 17
CDR3aa: CASSLDRSGTGNEKLFF
CDR3nt: TGTGCCAGCAGCTTGGACAGATCCGGGACAGGGAATGAAAAACTGTTTTTT

j_gene: TRBJ1-1
abundance: NA
d_gene: NA
v_gene: TRBV27
len: 17
CDR3aa: CASSSPRGEGRGTEAFF
CDR3nt: TGTGCCAGCAGTTCCCCCCGAGGGGAGGGTCGGGGCACTGAAGCTTTCTTT

j_gene: TRBJ1-1
abundance: NA
d_gene: NA
v_gene: TRBV4-1
len: 14
CDR3aa: CASSQVPRDTEAFF
CDR3nt: TGCGCCAGCAGCCAGGTACCTCGGGACACTGAAGCTTTCTTT

j_gene: TRBJ2-7
abundance: few
d_gene: NA
v_gene: TRBV12-2
len: 16
CDR3aa: CASRLRGSGGPGEQYF
CDR3nt: TGTGCAAGTCGCTTAAGAGGTAGCGGGGGACCCGGCGAGCAGTACTTC

j_gene: TRBJ1-2
abundance: NA
d_gene: TRBD1
v_gene: TRBV10-3
len: 12
CDR3aa: CATGQGTYGYTF
CDR3nt: TGTGCCACCGGACAGGGGACCTATGGCTACACCTTC

j_gene: TRBJ1-2
abundance: NA
d_gene: TRBD1
v_gene: TRBV19
len: 13
CDR3aa: CASSIGQGYGYTF
CDR3nt: TGTGCCAGTAGTATAGGACAGGGCTATGGCTACACCTTC

j_gene: TRBJ2-5
abundance: NA
d_gene: NA
v_gene: TRBV6-5
len: 14
CDR3aa: CASSYSYRQETQYF
CDR3nt: TGTGCCAGCAGTTACTCCTACAGGCAAGAGACCCAGTACTTC

j_gene: TRBJ2-7
abundance: once
d_gene: NA
v_gene: TRBV14
len: 13
CDR3aa: CASSQGLVYEQYF
CDR3nt: TGTGCCAGCAGCCAAGGGTTAGTTTACGAGCAGTACTTC

j_gene: TRBJ2-7
abundance: NA
d_gene: NA
v_gene: TRBV14
len: 14
CDR3aa: CASSLGTGHSEQYF
CDR3nt: TGTGCCAGCAGCCTCGGTACAGGTCATAGCGAGCAGTACTTC

j_gene: TRBJ2-1
abundance: NA
d_gene: NA
v_gene: TRBV4-1
len: 13
CDR3aa: CASSQVLYNEQFF
CDR3nt: TGCGCCAGCAGCCAAGTTTTATACAATGAGCAGTTCTTC

j_gene: TRBJ1-1
abundance: NA
d_gene: NA
v_gene: TRBV6-6
len: 13
CDR3aa: CASTSGQNTEAFF
CDR3nt: TGTGCCAGCACCTCCGGACAGAACACTGAAGCTTTCTTT

j_gene: TRBJ2-1
abundance: NA
d_gene: NA
v_gene: TRBV29-1
len: 12
CDR3aa: CSVELAYNEQFF
CDR3nt: TGCAGCGTTGAACTAGCCTACAATGAGCAGTTCTTC

j_gene: TRBJ1-1
abundance: NA
d_gene: NA
v_gene: TRBV6-1
len: 16
CDR3aa: CASSELALEGRTEAFF
CDR3nt: TGTGCCAGCAGTGAACTAGCCCTCGAGGGTCGCACTGAAGCTTTCTTT

j_gene: TRBJ1-1
abundance: NA
d_gene: TRBD1
v_gene: TRBV5-1
len: 15
CDR3aa: CASSLGQGADTEAFF
CDR3nt: TGCGCCAGCAGCTTGGGACAGGGGGCGGACACTGAAGCTTTCTTT

j_gene: TRBJ2-7
abundance: NA
d_gene: TRBD2
v_gene: TRBV5-4
len: 14
CDR3aa: CASSSILAGGEQYF
CDR3nt: TGTGCCAGCAGCTCGATACTAGCGGGGGGAGAGCAGTACTTC

j_gene: TRBJ1-2
abundance: NA
d_gene: NA
v_gene: TRBV11-2
len: 14
CDR3aa: CASSLGSLNYGYTF
CDR3nt: TGTGCCAGCAGCTTAGGTTCCCTCAACTATGGCTACACCTTC

j_gene: TRBJ2-7
abundance: once
d_gene: TRBD2
v_gene: TRBV5-1
len: 15
CDR3aa: CASSLELAGPYEQYF
CDR3nt: TGCGCCAGCAGCTTGGAACTAGCGGGGCCCTACGAGCAGTACTTC

j_gene: TRBJ1-2
abundance: few
d_gene: NA
v_gene: TRBV6-5
len: 15
CDR3aa: CASMKPGGGNYGYTF
CDR3nt: TGTGCCAGCATGAAACCGGGGGGGGGCAACTATGGCTACACCTTC

j_gene: TRBJ1-1
abundance: NA
d_gene: NA
v_gene: TRBV4-1
len: 15
CDR3aa: CASSQAGHGNTEAFF
CDR3nt: TGCGCCAGCAGCCAAGCAGGACACGGGAACACTGAAGCTTTCTTT

j_gene: TRBJ1-3
abundance: NA
d_gene: TRBD1
v_gene: TRBV19
len: 14
CDR3aa: CASSGRGRRNTIYF
CDR3nt: TGTGCCAGTAGTGGTAGGGGGCGAAGAAACACCATATATTTT

j_gene: TRBJ2-3
abundance: NA
d_gene: TRBD2
v_gene: TRBV6-4
len: 15
CDR3aa: CASSDSGGNTDTQYF
CDR3nt: TGTGCCAGCAGTGACTCCGGGGGGAACACAGATACGCAGTATTTT

j_gene: TRBJ2-3
abundance: NA
d_gene: TRBD2
v_gene: TRBV2
len: 15
CDR3aa: CASIFGTSGTDTQYF
CDR3nt: TGTGCCAGCATTTTCGGGACTAGCGGTACAGATACGCAGTATTTT

j_gene: TRBJ1-3
abundance: few
d_gene: NA
v_gene: TRBV11-2
len: 16
CDR3aa: CASSSRRGHSGNTIYF
CDR3nt: TGTGCCAGCAGCTCCCGGAGAGGGCACTCTGGAAACACCATATATTTT

j_gene: TRBJ2-1
abundance: NA
d_gene: TRBD1
v_gene: TRBV2
len: 15
CDR3aa: CASSDLRDSYNEQFF
CDR3nt: TGTGCCAGCAGTGATCTCCGGGACAGCTACAATGAGCAGTTCTTC

j_gene: TRBJ2-1
abundance: NA
d_gene: TRBD2
v_gene: TRBV4-1
len: 16
CDR3aa: CASSQDPSGGVHEQFF
CDR3nt: TGCGCCAGCAGCCAAGATCCTAGCGGGGGGGTTCATGAGCAGTTCTTC

j_gene: TRBJ2-1
abundance: NA
d_gene: TRBD2
v_gene: TRBV7-2
len: 14
CDR3aa: CASSFTSGDNEQFF
CDR3nt: TGTGCCAGCAGCTTCACTAGCGGAGACAATGAGCAGTTCTTC

j_gene: TRBJ1-3
abundance: once
d_gene: NA
v_gene: TRBV30
len: 17
CDR3aa: CAWSPLDRDLSGNTIYF
CDR3nt: TGTGCCTGGAGTCCCCTAGACCGGGATTTGTCTGGAAACACCATATATTTT

j_gene: TRBJ2-7
abundance: NA
d_gene: TRBD2
v_gene: TRBV27
len: 13
CDR3aa: CASRTSGDYEQYF
CDR3nt: TGTGCCAGCAGGACTAGCGGGGACTACGAGCAGTACTTC

j_gene: TRBJ1-6
abundance: few
d_gene: NA
v_gene: TRBV9
len: 14
CDR3aa: CASSPGGYNSPLHF
CDR3nt: TGTGCCAGCAGCCCCGGGGGGTATAATTCACCCCTCCACTTT

j_gene: TRBJ1-1
abundance: NA
d_gene: NA
v_gene: TRBV7-9
len: 12
CDR3aa: CASSLSSTEAFF
CDR3nt: TGTGCCAGCAGCTTATCGAGCACTGAAGCTTTCTTT

j_gene: TRBJ1-1
abundance: NA
d_gene: TRBD1
v_gene: TRBV18
len: 15
CDR3aa: CASSPGQGLNTEAFF
CDR3nt: TGTGCCAGCTCACCCGGACAGGGTTTGAACACTGAAGCTTTCTTT

j_gene: TRBJ1-1
abundance: NA
d_gene: NA
v_gene: TRBV18
len: 15
CDR3aa: CASSPWGVRNTEAFF
CDR3nt: TGTGCCAGCTCACCTTGGGGGGTCAGGAACACTGAAGCTTTCTTT

j_gene: TRBJ1-1
abundance: NA
d_gene: NA
v_gene: TRBV29-1
len: 16
CDR3aa: CSVDSGRGVSNTEAFF
CDR3nt: TGCAGCGTTGATTCGGGACGCGGGGTTTCGAACACTGAAGCTTTCTTT

j_gene: TRBJ2-1
abundance: NA
d_gene: TRBD2
v_gene: TRBV2
len: 15
CDR3aa: CASKTSGRVHNEQFF
CDR3nt: TGTGCCAGCAAGACTAGCGGGAGGGTTCACAATGAGCAGTTCTTC

j_gene: TRBJ2-2
abundance: NA
d_gene: TRBD1
v_gene: TRBV30
len: 13
CDR3aa: CAFQGARTGELFF
CDR3nt: TGTGCCTTTCAGGGGGCGAGGACCGGGGAGCTGTTTTTT

j_gene: TRBJ1-2
abundance: NA
d_gene: NA
v_gene: TRBV6-5
len: 15
CDR3aa: CASSPQGRANYGYTF
CDR3nt: TGTGCCAGCAGCCCACAGGGCCGAGCTAACTATGGCTACACCTTC

j_gene: TRBJ1-5
abundance: NA
d_gene: NA
v_gene: TRBV6-5
len: 15
CDR3aa: CASRPGQYSNQPQHF
CDR3nt: TGTGCCAGCAGACCGGGACAATATAGCAATCAGCCCCAGCATTTT

j_gene: TRBJ1-2
abundance: once
d_gene: NA
v_gene: TRBV5-5
len: 16
CDR3aa: CASITEGVPELVGYTF
CDR3nt: TGTGCCAGCATCACTGAGGGAGTCCCCGAACTTGTTGGCTACACCTTC

j_gene: TRBJ1-2
abundance: few
d_gene: TRBD1
v_gene: TRBV5-6
len: 15
CDR3aa: CASSTGQGERYGYTF
CDR3nt: TGTGCCAGCAGCACCGGACAGGGAGAAAGGTATGGCTACACCTTC

j_gene: TRBJ2-3
abundance: NA
d_gene: NA
v_gene: TRBV5-6
len: 15
CDR3aa: CASSLTPLGTDTQYF
CDR3nt: TGTGCCAGCAGCCTGACCCCTCTCGGGACAGATACGCAGTATTTT

j_gene: TRBJ2-1
abundance: NA
d_gene: TRBD1
v_gene: TRBV14
len: 16
CDR3aa: CASSQDFRTGNNEQFF
CDR3nt: TGTGCCAGCAGCCAAGATTTCAGGACAGGGAACAATGAGCAGTTCTTC

j_gene: TRBJ2-5
abundance: NA
d_gene: NA
v_gene: TRBV15
len: 14
CDR3aa: CATSRAGFQETQYF
CDR3nt: TGTGCCACCAGCAGAGCGGGGTTCCAAGAGACCCAGTACTTC

j_gene: TRBJ2-3
abundance: few
d_gene: NA
v_gene: TRBV10-1
len: 16
CDR3aa: CASKRPSTTSTDTQYF
CDR3nt: TGCGCCAGCAAAAGGCCCAGCACTACTAGCACAGATACGCAGTATTTT

j_gene: TRBJ2-3
abundance: NA
d_gene: NA
v_gene: TRBV7-9
len: 15
CDR3aa: CASGPGTTYTDTQYF
CDR3nt: TGTGCCAGCGGCCCCGGGACAACCTACACAGATACGCAGTATTTT

j_gene: TRBJ1-2
abundance: NA
d_gene: TRBD1
v_gene: TRBV6-5
len: 13
CDR3aa: CASSRDRAYGYTF
CDR3nt: TGTGCCAGCAGTAGGGACAGGGCTTATGGCTACACCTTC

j_gene: TRBJ1-5
abundance: NA
d_gene: NA
v_gene: TRBV28
len: 14
CDR3aa: CASGGTGIYQPQHF
CDR3nt: TGTGCCAGCGGGGGCACAGGGATCTATCAGCCCCAGCATTTT

j_gene: TRBJ2-7
abundance: NA
d_gene: TRBD2
v_gene: TRBV7-2
len: 13
CDR3aa: CASSLEPGRGGYF
CDR3nt: TGTGCCAGCAGCTTAGAGCCCGGGCGGGGGGGGTACTTC

j_gene: TRBJ1-2
abundance: NA
d_gene: NA
v_gene: TRBV7-9
len: 13
CDR3aa: CASRGWRAEGYTF
CDR3nt: TGTGCCAGCAGGGGGTGGAGGGCAGAGGGCTACACCTTC

j_gene: TRBJ2-7
abundance: NA
d_gene: TRBD2
v_gene: TRBV6-1
len: 15
CDR3aa: CASRRGGLAGYEQYF
CDR3nt: TGTGCCAGCAGAAGAGGAGGACTAGCGGGATACGAGCAGTACTTC

j_gene: TRBJ1-2
abundance: NA
d_gene: NA
v_gene: TRBV7-9
len: 12
CDR3aa: CASSSSSGTGTF
CDR3nt: TGTGCCAGCAGCTCGTCGTCAGGCACCGGCACCTTC